This T cell receptor beta chain was captured in a study of beta chain features in type 1 diabetes. Study-wide results and caveats: In all four CD4+ subsets, TCRB CDR3 length was significantly, moderately reduced in type 1 diabetes.

This clone came up a few times. Its antigen is not identified. Isolated RNA was reverse transcribed in full, so expressed TCRB transcripts were sequenced. The repertoire was sequenced with immunoSEQ multiplex PCR; TCRdb's copy has only in-frame clones and lacks some. Of more than 150,000 clones listed, about an eighth are singletons. The V gene's germline CDR1 is GTSNPN and CDR2 SVGIG (reference sequence). The CDR3 consists of 15 residues. The ends lost 3 bases at V and 4 bases at J; junction bases unmatched: 7. A sort by CD45RO/CCR7/CD25/CD127/CD95/CD27 yielded CD4+ naive, central memory, regulatory and stem cell-like memory cells.

Sequenced: central memory CD4+ T cells from blood. The rearrangement links TRBV30 to TRBJ2-1; 9 nucleotides agree with TRBD1. The TCR sequence derives from a young woman in good health. For the CDR3, the DNA is TGTGCCTGGAGGACCCGGGACAGGGAGTACAATGAGCAGTTCTTC. Its protein product is CAWRTRDREYNEQFF.